The following is a TCR beta chain sequence with its context. What it recognizes is unknown. Germline CDR1 LGHNA, CDR2 YNFKEQ. The CDR3 length is 17 residues. V lost 1 base to trimming and J lost 1 base, with 16 bases between them. This record comes from a study of beta chain features in type 1 diabetes. Background on the study: In age, gender and cell yields, patients were similar to healthy donors. Findings and limits, study-wide: Naive, central memory and Treg TCRB repertoires seemed to resemble each other more closely in patients than they did in healthy donors.

Expressed TCRB transcripts were sequenced because the isolated RNA had all been reverse transcribed beforehand. Sequencing used immunoSEQ multiplex PCR; TCRdb keeps in-frame clones, though not all of them. The profile covers 300,000 to 450,000 clones, with roughly a fifth appearing a single time and roughly 0.045% taken by the ten largest. The receptor was isolated from a woman younger than 35 in good health. The material sequenced was naive CD4+ T cells from blood. The chain combines TRBV4-2 with TRBJ1-1; D may be TRBD1 (6 bases). The CDR3 is CASSQVRDIGPNTEAFF. In DNA form, the CDR3 reads TGTGCCAGCAGCCAAGTCCGGGACATAGGCCCGAACACTGAAGCTTTCTTT.